This T cell receptor (beta chain) was recovered during a study of shared clonotypes between healthy human individuals. The wider study: Each donor contributed plates that comprised three CD4 naive, three CD4 memory, two CD8 naive and one CD8 memory.

In this sample, this clone turned up once. The germline V and J ends were trimmed by 6 bases and 8 bases, with 11 bases remaining between them. Germline CDR1 and CDR2: LNHDA and SQIVND (reference sequence). The CDR3 extends over 12 amino acids. Assay used: immunoSEQ multiplex PCR; TCRdb lists only in-frame clones, some missing. The sample lists over a million clones; approximately 98.5% were seen once. This TCR was sampled from a man aged 25 to 45 in good health. The sample consisted of naive CD4+ T cells sorted from blood. Stated subset: CD45RA+ positively selected. The chain recombines TRBV19 with TRBJ1-5; D unclear. The CDR3 DNA is TGTGCCAGTAGAGAGGACGCTAAGCCCCAGCATTTT. Translating it yields CASREDAKPQHF.